One and the same sample provided the 30 T cell receptor beta chains below, sequenced in a study of cytomegalovirus exposure and HLA in healthy donors. Vbeta (60) and Jbeta (13) primers were used in the PCR. Measured with immunoSEQ multiplex PCR; TCRdb has only the in-frame clones, and not every one. The repertoire holds 100,000 to 150,000 clones, with over 70% as singletons. The sample consisted of PBMCs. Receptor source: a woman between 18 and 30 years old in good health and CMV-seronegative.

The genes are TRBV4-3 and TRBJ2-7; 10 nucleotides agree with TRBD1. This CDR3 is built from 14 residues. From germline, CDR1 is LGHNA and CDR2 YSLEER. Trimming took 4 bases from V and 2 from J; bases not matched to a gene: 2. This CDR3 reads CASSPGTGAYEQYF. CDR3 nucleotides: TGCGCCAGCAGCCCCGGGACAGGGGCCTACGAGCAGTACTTC.

V and J are TRBV19 and TRBJ1-4, with 12 bases matching TRBD1. The V gene end was trimmed by 9 bases and the J gene end by 2 bases; junction bases not matched to a gene: 4. The CDR3 runs to 15 residues. Germline V gene data show CDR1 as LNHDA and CDR2 as SQIVND (reference sequence). The CDR3 protein is CASRDRGHTNEKLFF. The DNA of the CDR3 is TGTGCCAGCAGGGACAGGGGGCATACTAATGAAAAACTGTTTTTT.

V and J are TRBV5-4 and TRBJ2-7; D perhaps matches TRBD2 (5 bases). Germline V CDR1 and CDR2: SGHNT, YYREEE (reference sequence). V lost 1 base to trimming and J lost 5 bases, with 16 bases between them. This CDR3 comprises 15 residues. For the CDR3, the DNA is TGTGCCAGCAGCTTGCTGTTTGCGGGTTCCGACGAGCAGTACTTC. As protein: CASSLLFAGSDEQYF.

V and J are TRBV5-1 and TRBJ2-3; 8 positions agree with TRBD1. The CDR3 is 14 amino acids. The germline V gene encodes CDR1 SGHRS and CDR2 YFSETQ. With V trimmed by 4 bases and J by 5 bases, 6 bases remained unmatched. The CDR3: CASSPGQGVDTQYF. CDR3 sequence (DNA): TGCGCCAGCAGCCCCGGACAGGGAGTAGATACGCAGTATTTT.

The rearrangement joins TRBV6-6 to TRBJ1-1, with a possible D match to TRBD1 (5 bases). Germline V gene sequence: CDR1 MNHNY, CDR2 SVGAGI (reference sequence). This CDR3 contains 12 residues. The V and J ends lost 2 bases and 8 bases respectively, with 9 bases between them. This CDR3 reads CASSYGAGEAFF. The CDR3 coding sequence is TGTGCCAGCAGTTACGGGGCAGGGGAAGCTTTCTTT.

The chain couples TRBV5-5 to TRBJ2-2; 8 nucleotides agree with TRBD1. Trimming at V came to 4 bases and at J to 1 base, leaving 3 bases not matched to a gene. The CDR3 spans 15 residues. Germline CDR1 SGHKS, CDR2 YYEKEE (reference sequence). The CDR3, as DNA: TGTGCCAGCAGCATCGGGACAGGGAACACCGGGGAGCTGTTTTTT. Protein sequence: CASSIGTGNTGELFF.

V is TRBV5-6 and J is TRBJ1-2, with 10 positions matching TRBD1. From germline, CDR1 is SGHDT and CDR2 YYEEEE. Trimming at V came to 3 bases and at J to 8 bases, leaving 7 bases not matched to a gene. The CDR3 is 14 residues long. CDR3 in amino acids: CASSSDRGQWGYTF. CDR3 coding DNA: TGTGCCAGCAGCTCTGACAGGGGGCAATGGGGCTACACCTTC.

J is TRBJ1-1 and V is TRBV2; weak D call: TRBD1 (6 bases). Germline V lookup: CDR1 SNHLY, CDR2 FYNNEI. The V end was cut by 5 bases, the J end by 2 bases, with 12 bases between. There are 14 residues in the CDR3. Here the CDR3 reads CASSPGHQNTEAFF. In DNA, the CDR3 is TGTGCCAGCAGTCCGGGACACCAAAACACTGAAGCTTTCTTT.

The chain couples TRBV7-9 to TRBJ2-1; 11 bases align to TRBD2. With V trimmed by 5 bases and J by 2 bases, 2 bases remained unmatched. Germline CDR1 SEHNR, CDR2 FQNEAQ (reference sequence). The length of the CDR3 is 15 residues. Here the CDR3 reads CASSPLAGAYNEQFF. CDR3 bases: TGTGCCAGCAGCCCACTAGCGGGGGCCTACAATGAGCAGTTCTTC.

This clone was recorded at least ten times. The chain carries TRBV10-2 and TRBJ2-2; 7 nucleotides agree with TRBD1. With V trimmed by 8 bases and J by 0 bases, 0 bases remained unmatched. The CDR3 extends over 13 amino acids. CDR1 is WSHSY, CDR2 SAAADI, per germline. The CDR3 nucleotides are TGCGCCAGCGGGACAGCGAACACCGGGGAGCTGTTTTTT. Its translation is CASGTANTGELFF.

This chain joins TRBV19 and TRBJ2-7, with D maybe TRBD1 (6 bases). Germline CDR1 reads LNHDA; CDR2 reads SQIVND (reference sequence). The CDR3 is 15 amino acids. V lost 1 base, J lost 2 bases, and 12 bases lay in between. CDR3 in amino acids: CASSIVQGATYEQYF. In nucleotides, the CDR3 is TGTGCCAGTAGTATAGTACAGGGAGCGACCTACGAGCAGTACTTC. The variable domain in full, completed from reference TRBV19 and TRBJ2-7, reads DGGITQSPKYLFRKEGQNVTLSCEQNLNHDAMYWYRQDPGQGLRLIYYSQIVNDFQKGDIAEGYSVSREKKESFPLTVTSAQKNPTAFYLCASSIVQGATYEQYFGPGTRLTVT.

The chain is built from TRBV19 and TRBJ2-5, with a possible D match to TRBD2 (5 bases). CDR1 is LNHDA and CDR2 is SQIVND in the germline V gene (reference sequence). The CDR3 consists of 15 residues. Trimming took off 1 base at V and 5 bases at J, with 14 bases between the two ends. In DNA, the CDR3 is TGTGCCAGTAGTATAGTCTTAGAGAGAGGGGAGACCCAGTACTTC. This translates into CASSIVLERGETQYF.

This chain's CDR3 is CASSNTRGAGYTF. The CDR3, as DNA: TGTGCCAGTAGCAACACGCGCGGGGCTGGCTACACCTTC. The V gene is TRBV19, the J gene TRBJ1-2, with a weak D call TRBD1 (5 bases). Between the trimmed V and J ends, which lost 6 bases and 7 bases, there was a span of 15 bases. Per germline, CDR1 LNHDA and CDR2 SQIVND (reference sequence). The CDR3 length is 13 residues.

The chain employs TRBV19 and TRBJ2-6; TRBD1 is a possible D gene (5 bases). CDR1 is LNHDA and CDR2 is SQIVND in the germline V gene (reference sequence). This CDR3 contains 15 residues. V dropped 6 bases and J dropped 0 bases, with 9 bases sitting between them. CDR3 sequence (DNA): TGTGCCAGTAGCAACAGGTTCTCTGGGGCCAACGTCCTGACTTTC. The encoded protein is CASSNRFSGANVLTF.

The chain employs TRBV19 and TRBJ1-2; weak D call: TRBD1 (6 bases). Germline V gives CDR1 LNHDA, CDR2 SQIVND (reference sequence). This CDR3 has 13 residues. V was cut by 4 bases and J by 8 bases, with 14 bases left in between. DNA for the CDR3: TGTGCCAGTAGTAACAGGGAAGTGGGAGGCTACACCTTC. It specifies CASSNREVGGYTF.

V gene TRBV9 combines with J gene TRBJ2-6; D is ambiguous. Germline CDR1 reads SGDLS; CDR2 reads YYNGEE. Trimming shortened V by 0 bases and J by 4 bases, and 20 bases separated the two germline ends. The CDR3 loop spans 19 amino acids. In nucleotides, the CDR3 is TGTGCCAGCAGCGTAGATGGCCGAACCTTTGACTGGGGGGCCAACGTCCTGACTTTC. As protein: CASSVDGRTFDWGANVLTF.

The V and J genes are TRBV5-4 and TRBJ2-3; the match to TRBD2 covers 12 bases. The CDR3 covers 16 residues. The V gene's germline CDR1 is SGHNT and CDR2 YYREEE (reference sequence). Trimming removed 4 bases from V and 2 bases from J; junction bases left unmatched: 5. DNA for the CDR3: TGTGCCAGCAGCAGCGGACTAGCGGGGATCACAGATACGCAGTATTTT. Translated: CASSSGLAGITDTQYF.

The rearrangement links TRBV27 to TRBJ1-1; D gene ambiguous. The germline V and J ends were trimmed by 6 bases and 4 bases, with 15 bases remaining between them. This CDR3 is built from 14 residues. Germline V gene data show CDR1 as MNHEY and CDR2 as SMNVEV (reference sequence). The CDR3 nucleotides are TGTGCCAGCAGACCCCGGCGGGAGGGCACTGAAGCTTTCTTT. Translating it yields CASRPRREGTEAFF.

The chain links TRBV11-2 to TRBJ1-3, with D uncertain. V lost 5 bases and J lost 0, with 14 bases in between. Germline lookup yields CDR1 SGHAT and CDR2 FQNNGV. The CDR3 extends over 16 amino acids. CDR3 residues: CASSRGPSLSGNTIYF. The CDR3 DNA follows: TGTGCCAGCAGCCGCGGGCCCTCCCTCTCTGGAAACACCATATATTTT.

The chain combines TRBV7-8 with TRBJ2-3; D call uncertain. Germline V lookup: CDR1 SGHVS, CDR2 FQNEAQ. Between the trimmed V and J ends, which lost 2 bases and 0 bases, there was a span of 6 bases. CDR3 length: 14 amino acids. The DNA of the CDR3 is TGTGCCAGCAGCTTACAGACTAGCACAGATACGCAGTATTTT. Its translation: CASSLQTSTDTQYF.

This clone has just a few counts. The chain carries TRBV11-1 and TRBJ2-7, with D perhaps TRBD1 (7 bases). Germline loops: CDR1 SGHAT, CDR2 FQDESV (reference sequence). The CDR3 has 16 residues. Trimming stripped 1 base from V and 3 bases from J, with 16 bases between. The CDR3 DNA reads as TGTGCCAGCAGCTTAGGTGCGGGACAGACAATCTACGAGCAGTACTTC. As protein: CASSLGAGQTIYEQYF.

This clone was recorded only once. At one end, the junction sequence differs from germline, possibly due to a read error. This chain connects TRBV10-3 to TRBJ1-2, with D possibly matching TRBD1 (6 bases). This CDR3 has 14 amino acids. In germline, CDR1 is ENHRY, CDR2 SYGVKD. The CDR3 nucleotides read TGTGCCATCCGTGATGGCCGAGGGGGTGGGGGCTACACCTTC. Translating gives CAIRDGRGGGGYTF.

The genes are TRBV2 and TRBJ2-2; no clear D. This CDR3 has 11 residues. The V end was cut by 9 bases, the J end by 5 bases, with 7 bases between. Germline V lookup: CDR1 SNHLY, CDR2 FYNNEI. The chain's CDR3 is CASHWTGELFF. For the CDR3, the DNA is TGTGCCAGTCACTGGACCGGGGAGCTGTTTTTT.

The gene calls are TRBV18 and TRBJ1-2; D might be TRBD1 (6 bases). Germline assignment: CDR1 KGHSH and CDR2 LQKENI. CDR3 size: 14 residues. Trimming took off 4 bases at V and 2 bases at J, with 11 bases between the two ends. The chain's CDR3 is CASSQGQRNYGYTF. In nucleotides, the CDR3 is TGTGCCAGCTCACAAGGACAGAGAAACTATGGCTACACCTTC.

V and J are TRBV29-1 and TRBJ2-1; a possible D gene is TRBD2 (5 bases). The V and J ends lost 7 bases and 4 bases respectively, with 11 bases between them. The CDR3 length is 12 residues. The germline gives CDR1 SQVTM, CDR2 ANQGSEA. CDR3 loop: CSGERLYNEQFF. The CDR3 coding sequence is TGCAGCGGGGAGAGGCTTTACAATGAGCAGTTCTTC.

The chain employs TRBV5-8 and TRBJ2-7; 12 bases are a match to TRBD2. The germline gives CDR1 SGHTS, CDR2 YDEGEE. This CDR3 comprises 16 residues. J lost 0 bases, V lost 4 bases, and 5 bases had no gene match. As DNA, the CDR3 is TGTGCCAGCAGCCCACTAGCGGGGGGTTACTCCTACGAGCAGTACTTC. Its protein product is CASSPLAGGYSYEQYF.

The chain employs TRBV6-5 and TRBJ1-2; TRBD1 matches 8 bases. This CDR3 is built from 13 residues. Unmatched junction bases numbered 8, after V lost 6 bases and J lost 8 bases. Germline CDR1 and CDR2: MNHEY and SVGAGI. The CDR3 loop reads CASSQDRGAGYTF. CDR3 DNA sequence: TGTGCCAGCAGCCAAGACAGGGGCGCGGGCTACACCTTC.

V is TRBV2 and J is TRBJ2-7, with D maybe TRBD1 (5 bases). Trimming cost V 7 bases and J 6 bases, with 13 bases left between them. Germline V gene data show CDR1 as SNHLY and CDR2 as FYNNEI. CDR3 length: 12 amino acids. The CDR3 loop is CASNGRRGEQYF. CDR3 in DNA: TGTGCCAGCAATGGAAGAAGGGGCGAGCAGTACTTC.

The rearrangement uses TRBV9 and TRBJ2-1; TRBD2 matches at 9 bases. This CDR3 contains 19 residues. The ends lost 0 bases at V and 2 bases at J; junction bases unmatched: 12. Germline CDR1 SGDLS, CDR2 YYNGEE. The CDR3 sequence: CASSVVKEAGGRPYNEQFF. CDR3 bases: TGTGCCAGCAGCGTAGTAAAAGAGGCGGGGGGGCGACCCTACAATGAGCAGTTCTTC.

J is TRBJ1-2 and V is TRBV6-5; no clear D gene. Germline loops: CDR1 MNHEY, CDR2 SVGAGI. This CDR3 comprises 16 residues. The V and J ends lost 1 base and 1 base respectively, with 13 bases between them. CDR3 region: CASSYLQADLNYGYTF. CDR3 in DNA: TGTGCCAGCAGTTACTTACAAGCGGACCTTAACTATGGCTACACCTTC.